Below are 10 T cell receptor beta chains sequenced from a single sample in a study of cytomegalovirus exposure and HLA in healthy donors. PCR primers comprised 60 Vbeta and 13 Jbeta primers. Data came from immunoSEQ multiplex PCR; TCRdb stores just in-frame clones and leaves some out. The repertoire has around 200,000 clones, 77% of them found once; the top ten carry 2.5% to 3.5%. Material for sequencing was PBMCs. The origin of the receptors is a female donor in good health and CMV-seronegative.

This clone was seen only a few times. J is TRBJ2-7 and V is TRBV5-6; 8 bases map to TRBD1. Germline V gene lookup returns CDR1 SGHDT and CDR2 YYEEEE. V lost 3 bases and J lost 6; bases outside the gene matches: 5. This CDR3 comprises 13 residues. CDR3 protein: CASSWRTGREQYF. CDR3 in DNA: TGTGCCAGCAGCTGGAGGACAGGGCGCGAGCAGTACTTC.

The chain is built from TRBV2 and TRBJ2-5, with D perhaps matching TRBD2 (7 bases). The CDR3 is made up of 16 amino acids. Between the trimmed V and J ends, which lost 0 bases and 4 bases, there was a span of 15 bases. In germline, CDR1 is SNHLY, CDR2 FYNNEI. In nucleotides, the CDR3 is TGTGCCAGCAGTGAAGCGCTCGGGGGGCGCGGAGAGACCCAGTACTTC. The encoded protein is CASSEALGGRGETQYF. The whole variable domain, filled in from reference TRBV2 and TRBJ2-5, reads EPEVTQTPSHQVTQMGQEVILRCVPISNHLYFYWYRQILGQKVEFLVSFYNNEISEKSEIFDDQFSVERPDGSNFTLKIRSTKLEDSAMYFCASSEALGGRGETQYFGPGTRLLVL.

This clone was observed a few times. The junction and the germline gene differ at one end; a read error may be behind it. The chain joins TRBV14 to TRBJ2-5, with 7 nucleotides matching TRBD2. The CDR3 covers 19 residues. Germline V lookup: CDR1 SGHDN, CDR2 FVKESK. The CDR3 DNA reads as TGTGCCAGTAGCCGAGTGCCTATCGAGGGAGGGCCGGTTCAAGAGACCCAGTACTTC. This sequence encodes CASSRVPIEGGPVQETQYF. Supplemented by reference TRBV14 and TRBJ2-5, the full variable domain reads EAGVTQFPSHSVIEKGQTVTLRCDPISGHDNLYWYRRVMGKEIKFLLHFVKESKQDESGMPNNRFLAERTGGTYSTLKVQPAELEDSGVYFCASSRVPIEGGPVQETQYFGPGTRLLVL.

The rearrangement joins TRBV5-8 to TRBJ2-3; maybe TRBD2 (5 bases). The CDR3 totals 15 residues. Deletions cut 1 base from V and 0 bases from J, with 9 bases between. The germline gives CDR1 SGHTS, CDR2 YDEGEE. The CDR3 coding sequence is TGTGCCAGCAGCTTGTTCCCGGGGAGCACAGATACGCAGTATTTT. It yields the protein CASSLFPGSTDTQYF.

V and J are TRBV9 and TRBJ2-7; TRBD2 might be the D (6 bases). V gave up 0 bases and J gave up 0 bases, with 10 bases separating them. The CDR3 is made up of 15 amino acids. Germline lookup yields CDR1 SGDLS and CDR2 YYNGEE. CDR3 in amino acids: CASSVAGDNSYEQYF. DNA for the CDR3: TGTGCCAGCAGCGTAGCGGGAGACAACTCCTACGAGCAGTACTTC.

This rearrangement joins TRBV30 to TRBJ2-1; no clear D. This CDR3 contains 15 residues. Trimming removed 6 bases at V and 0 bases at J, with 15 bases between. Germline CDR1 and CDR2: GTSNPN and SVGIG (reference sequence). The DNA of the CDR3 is TGTGCCTGCCACCCCGGCTCTAGCTCCTACAATGAGCAGTTCTTC. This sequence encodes CACHPGSSSYNEQFF.

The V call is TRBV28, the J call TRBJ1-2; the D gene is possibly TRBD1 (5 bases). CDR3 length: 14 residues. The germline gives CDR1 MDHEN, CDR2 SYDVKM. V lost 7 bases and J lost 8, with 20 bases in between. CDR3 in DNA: TGTGCCAGCAACACCCCACTGGGAGGGGACGGCTACACCTTC. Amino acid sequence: CASNTPLGGDGYTF.

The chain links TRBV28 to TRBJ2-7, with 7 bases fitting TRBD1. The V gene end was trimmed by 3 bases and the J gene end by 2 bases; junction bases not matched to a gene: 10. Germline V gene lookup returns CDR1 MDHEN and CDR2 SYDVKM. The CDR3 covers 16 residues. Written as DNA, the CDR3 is TGTGCCAGCAGTTTTCGGGGACAGAGTTTTACCTACGAGCAGTACTTC. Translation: CASSFRGQSFTYEQYF.

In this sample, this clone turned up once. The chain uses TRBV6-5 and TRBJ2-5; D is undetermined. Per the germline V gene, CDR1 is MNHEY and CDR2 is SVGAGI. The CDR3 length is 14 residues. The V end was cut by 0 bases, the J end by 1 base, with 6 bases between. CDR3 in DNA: TGTGCCAGCAGTTACTCGGGCCCCCAAGAGACCCAGTACTTC. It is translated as CASSYSGPQETQYF.

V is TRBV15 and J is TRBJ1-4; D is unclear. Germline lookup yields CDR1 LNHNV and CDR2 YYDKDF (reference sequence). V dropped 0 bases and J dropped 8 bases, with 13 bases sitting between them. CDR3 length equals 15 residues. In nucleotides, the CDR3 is TGTGCCACCAGCAGAGATTACGGGGAGGTCGAAAAACTGTTTTTT. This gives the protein CATSRDYGEVEKLFF.